What follows describes a single TCR beta chain. Its target is unknown. The germline CDR1 and CDR2 sequences are SGHTA and FQGNSA. CDR3 length: 15 residues. The V gene lost 1 base and the J gene lost 7 bases, with 11 bases spanning the gap. The data were taken from a study of lymphopenia after photon versus proton radiotherapy. Study-wide points: A bigger post-nadir fall in TCR diversity correlated inversely with survival time in deceased patients. Proton therapy kept repertoires fairly stable, unlike photons, which gained effector/memory cells. After the lymphocyte nadir, photon-treated repertoires showed oligoclonal expansion, especially of CD8+ Temra cells.

TCRdb keeps only in-frame clones here, not all; method: immunoSEQ multiplex PCR. The sample records about 7,300 clones, about 92% being singletons. This specimen consisted of peripheral blood, obtained from a patient treated with photon-based radiotherapy. The source of this sequence is a woman aged 45-65 years with cholangiocarcinoma. V is TRBV7-2 and J is TRBJ1-6; tentatively, D is TRBD1 (5 bases). CDR3 DNA sequence: TGTGCCAGCAGCTTAGGGGGCGCGGGGAATTCACCCCTCCACTTT. It is translated as CASSLGGAGNSPLHF.